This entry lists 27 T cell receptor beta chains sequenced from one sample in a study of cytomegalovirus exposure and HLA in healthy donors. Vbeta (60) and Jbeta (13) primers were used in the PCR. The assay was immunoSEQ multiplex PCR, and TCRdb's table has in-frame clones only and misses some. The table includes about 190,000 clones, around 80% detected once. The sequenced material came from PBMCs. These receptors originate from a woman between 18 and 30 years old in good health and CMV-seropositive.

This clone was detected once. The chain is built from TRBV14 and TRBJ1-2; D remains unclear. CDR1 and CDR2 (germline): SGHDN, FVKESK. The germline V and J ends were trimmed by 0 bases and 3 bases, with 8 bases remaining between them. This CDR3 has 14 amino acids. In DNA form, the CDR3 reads TGTGCCAGCAGCCAAGATCCTTCCTACTATGGCTACACCTTC. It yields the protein CASSQDPSYYGYTF.

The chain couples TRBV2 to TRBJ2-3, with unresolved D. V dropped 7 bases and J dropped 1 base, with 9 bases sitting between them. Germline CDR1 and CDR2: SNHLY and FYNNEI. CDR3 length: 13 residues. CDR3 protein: CASTGSGTDTQYF. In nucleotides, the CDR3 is TGTGCCAGCACGGGTTCCGGCACAGATACGCAGTATTTT.

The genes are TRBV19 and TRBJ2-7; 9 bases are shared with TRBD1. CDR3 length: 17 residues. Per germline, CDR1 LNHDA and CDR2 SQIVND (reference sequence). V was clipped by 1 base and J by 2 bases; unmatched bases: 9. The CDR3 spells CASSIVERTGAAYEQYF. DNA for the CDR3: TGTGCCAGTAGTATAGTGGAGCGGACAGGGGCCGCCTACGAGCAGTACTTC.

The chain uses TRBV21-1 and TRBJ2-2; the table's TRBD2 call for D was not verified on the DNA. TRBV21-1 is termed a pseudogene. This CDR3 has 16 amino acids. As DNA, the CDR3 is TGTGCCAGCAGACAAGATCTAGCGGGGGGCGCCGGGGAGCTGTTTTTT. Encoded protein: CASRQDLAGGAGELFF.

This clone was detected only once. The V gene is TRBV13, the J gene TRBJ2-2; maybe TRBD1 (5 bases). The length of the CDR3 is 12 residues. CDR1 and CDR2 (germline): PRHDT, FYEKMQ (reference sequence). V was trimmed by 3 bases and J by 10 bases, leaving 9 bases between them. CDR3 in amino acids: CASSFLGQELFF. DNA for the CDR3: TGTGCCAGCAGCTTTTTGGGGCAGGAGCTGTTTTTT.

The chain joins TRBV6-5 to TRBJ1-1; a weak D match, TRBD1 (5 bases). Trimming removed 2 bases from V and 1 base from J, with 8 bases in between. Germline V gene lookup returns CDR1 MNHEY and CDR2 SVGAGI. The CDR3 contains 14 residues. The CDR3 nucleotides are TGTGCCAGCAGTTACGGGACTTGGAACACTGAAGCTTTCTTT. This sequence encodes CASSYGTWNTEAFF.

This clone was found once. CDR3 loop: CASSVGPRGSTQYF. CDR3 DNA: TGTGCCAGCAGTGTTGGACCGCGAGGGAGTACGCAGTATTTT. V is TRBV6-4 and J is TRBJ2-3, with D perhaps matching TRBD2 (5 bases). The V gene's germline CDR1 is MRHNA and CDR2 SNTAGT. The CDR3 sequence is 14 residues long. Trimming left V 4 bases short and J 8 bases short, with 16 bases between.

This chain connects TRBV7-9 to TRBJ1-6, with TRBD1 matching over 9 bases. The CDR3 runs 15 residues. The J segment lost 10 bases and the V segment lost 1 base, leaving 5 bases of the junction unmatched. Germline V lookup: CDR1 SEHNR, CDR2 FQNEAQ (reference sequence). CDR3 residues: CASSLGLTGGSPLHF. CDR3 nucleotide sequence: TGTGCCAGCAGCTTAGGGTTGACAGGGGGATCACCCCTCCACTTT.

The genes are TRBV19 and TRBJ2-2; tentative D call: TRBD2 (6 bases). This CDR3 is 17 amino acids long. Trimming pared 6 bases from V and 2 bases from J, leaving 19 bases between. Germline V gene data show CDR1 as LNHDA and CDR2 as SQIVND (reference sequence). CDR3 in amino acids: CASRSGGVGGNTGELFF. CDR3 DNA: TGTGCCAGTAGAAGTGGAGGGGTGGGGGGAAACACCGGGGAGCTGTTTTTT.

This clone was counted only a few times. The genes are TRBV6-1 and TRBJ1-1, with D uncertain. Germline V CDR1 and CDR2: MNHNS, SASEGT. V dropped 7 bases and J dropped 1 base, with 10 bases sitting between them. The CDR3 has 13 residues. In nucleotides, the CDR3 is TGTGCCAGCAACTACCAAGGGAACACTGAAGCTTTCTTT. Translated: CASNYQGNTEAFF.

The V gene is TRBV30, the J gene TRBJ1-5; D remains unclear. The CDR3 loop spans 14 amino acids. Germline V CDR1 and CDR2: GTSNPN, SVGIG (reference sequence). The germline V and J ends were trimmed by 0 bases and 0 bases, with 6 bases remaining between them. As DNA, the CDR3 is TGTGCCTGGAGTGTGCCAGTTAGCAATCAGCCCCAGCATTTT. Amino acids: CAWSVPVSNQPQHF.

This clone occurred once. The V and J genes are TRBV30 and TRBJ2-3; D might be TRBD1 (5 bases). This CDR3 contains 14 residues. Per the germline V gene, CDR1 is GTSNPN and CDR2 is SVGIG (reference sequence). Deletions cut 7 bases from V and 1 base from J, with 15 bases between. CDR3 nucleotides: TGTGCCTCAAGCAGGGATCTTGGCACAGATACGCAGTATTTT. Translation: CASSRDLGTDTQYF.

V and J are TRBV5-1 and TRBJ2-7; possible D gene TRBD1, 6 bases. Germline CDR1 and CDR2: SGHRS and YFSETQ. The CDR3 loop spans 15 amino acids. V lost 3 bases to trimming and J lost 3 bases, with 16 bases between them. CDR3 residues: CASSSDGQSIYEQYF. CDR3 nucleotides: TGCGCCAGCAGCTCTGACGGACAGTCGATCTACGAGCAGTACTTC.

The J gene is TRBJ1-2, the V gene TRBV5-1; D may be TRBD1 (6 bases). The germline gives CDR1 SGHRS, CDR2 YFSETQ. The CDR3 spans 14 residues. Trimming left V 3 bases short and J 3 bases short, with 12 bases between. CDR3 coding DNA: TGCGCCAGCAGCTACTCGACAGGAGACTATGGCTACACCTTC. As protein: CASSYSTGDYGYTF.

Here the CDR3 DNA reads TGTGCCAGCTCAACGGGACTAGCGGGTACAGGCGGAGAGACCCAGTACTTC. This gives the protein CASSTGLAGTGGETQYF. The genes are TRBV18 and TRBJ2-5; 12 bases map to TRBD2. Germline CDR1 reads KGHSH; CDR2 reads LQKENI. The V and J ends lost 5 bases and 4 bases, in that order; junction bases with no gene match: 11. There are 17 residues in the CDR3.

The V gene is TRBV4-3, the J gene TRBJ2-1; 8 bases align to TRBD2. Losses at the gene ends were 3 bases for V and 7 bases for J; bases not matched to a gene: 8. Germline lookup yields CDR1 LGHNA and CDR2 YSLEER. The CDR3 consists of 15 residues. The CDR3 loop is CASSHLGLGGNEQFF. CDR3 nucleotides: TGCGCCAGCAGCCACTTGGGACTAGGGGGAAATGAGCAGTTCTTC.

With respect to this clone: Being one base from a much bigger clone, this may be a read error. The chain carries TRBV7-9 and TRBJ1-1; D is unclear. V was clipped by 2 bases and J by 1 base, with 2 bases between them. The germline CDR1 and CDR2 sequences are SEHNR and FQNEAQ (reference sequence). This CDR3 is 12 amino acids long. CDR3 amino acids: CASSLQNTEAFF. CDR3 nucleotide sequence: TGTGCCAGCAGCTTACAGAACACTGAAGCTTTCTTT.

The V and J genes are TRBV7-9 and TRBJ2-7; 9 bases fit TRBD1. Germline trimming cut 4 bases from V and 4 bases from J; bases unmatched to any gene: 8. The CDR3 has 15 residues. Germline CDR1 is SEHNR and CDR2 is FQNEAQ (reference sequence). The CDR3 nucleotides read TGTGCCAGCAGCTCCTCCGGGACAGGGTCATACGAGCAGTACTTC. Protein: CASSSSGTGSYEQYF.

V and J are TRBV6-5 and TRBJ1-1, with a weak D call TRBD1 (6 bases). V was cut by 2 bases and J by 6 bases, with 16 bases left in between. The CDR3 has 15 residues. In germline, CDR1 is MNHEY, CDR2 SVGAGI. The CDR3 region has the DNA TGTGCCAGCAGTTACCAGTGGTCAGGGGACGCTGAAGCTTTCTTT. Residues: CASSYQWSGDAEAFF.

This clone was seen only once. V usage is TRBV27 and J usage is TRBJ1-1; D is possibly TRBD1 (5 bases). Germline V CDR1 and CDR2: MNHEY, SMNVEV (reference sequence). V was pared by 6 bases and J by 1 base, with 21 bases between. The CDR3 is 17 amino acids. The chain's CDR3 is CASSPWGFDSTNTEAFF. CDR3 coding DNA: TGTGCCAGCAGCCCCTGGGGCTTTGACAGCACGAACACTGAAGCTTTCTTT.

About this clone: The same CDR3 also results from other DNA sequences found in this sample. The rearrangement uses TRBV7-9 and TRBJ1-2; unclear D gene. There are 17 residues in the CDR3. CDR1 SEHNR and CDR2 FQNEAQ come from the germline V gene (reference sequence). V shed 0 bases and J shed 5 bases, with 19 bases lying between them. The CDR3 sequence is CASSLAPNIGDQYGYTF. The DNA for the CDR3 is TGTGCCAGCAGCTTAGCCCCTAATATCGGGGATCAGTATGGCTACACCTTC.

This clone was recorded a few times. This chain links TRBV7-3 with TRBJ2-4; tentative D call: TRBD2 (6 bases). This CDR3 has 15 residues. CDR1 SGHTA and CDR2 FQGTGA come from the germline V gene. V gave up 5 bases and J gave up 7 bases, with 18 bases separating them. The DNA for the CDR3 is TGTGCCAGCAGCATTCGGGGGAGCCGGGGGAACATTCAGTACTTC. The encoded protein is CASSIRGSRGNIQYF.

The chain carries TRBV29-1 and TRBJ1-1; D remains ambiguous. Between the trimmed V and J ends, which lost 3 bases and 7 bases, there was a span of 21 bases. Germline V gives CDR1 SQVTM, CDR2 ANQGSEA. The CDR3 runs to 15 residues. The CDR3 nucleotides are TGCAGCGTTGACCTTTTAGGCCTCAAGGGAGGTGAAGCTTTCTTT. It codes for CSVDLLGLKGGEAFF. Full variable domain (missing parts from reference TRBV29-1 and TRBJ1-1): SAVISQKPSRDICQRGTSLTIQCQVDSQVTMMFWYRQQPGQSLTLIATANQGSEATYESGFVIDKFPISRPNLTFSTLTVSNMSPEDSSIYLCSVDLLGLKGGEAFFGQGTRLTVV.

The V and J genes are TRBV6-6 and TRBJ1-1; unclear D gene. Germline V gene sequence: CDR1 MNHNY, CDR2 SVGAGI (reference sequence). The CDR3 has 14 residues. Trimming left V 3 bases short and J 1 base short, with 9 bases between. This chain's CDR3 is CASSYEYRNTEAFF. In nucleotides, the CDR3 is TGTGCCAGCAGTTATGAGTACAGGAACACTGAAGCTTTCTTT.

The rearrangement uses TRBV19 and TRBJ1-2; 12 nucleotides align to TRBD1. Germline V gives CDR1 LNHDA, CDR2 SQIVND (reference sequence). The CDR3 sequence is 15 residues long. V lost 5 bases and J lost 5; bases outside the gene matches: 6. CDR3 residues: CASSSGTGGHYGYTF. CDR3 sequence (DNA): TGTGCCAGTAGTTCCGGGACAGGGGGCCATTATGGCTACACCTTC. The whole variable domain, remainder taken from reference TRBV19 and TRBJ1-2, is DGGITQSPKYLFRKEGQNVTLSCEQNLNHDAMYWYRQDPGQGLRLIYYSQIVNDFQKGDIAEGYSVSREKKESFPLTVTSAQKNPTAFYLCASSSGTGGHYGYTFGSGTRLTVV.

The CDR3 nucleotides read TGTGCCAGCAGTTACAGGGCAGGGCACTATAATTCACCCCTCCACTTT. Translating it yields CASSYRAGHYNSPLHF. The chain has TRBV6-5 and TRBJ1-6; D may be TRBD1 (5 bases). Germline CDR1 reads MNHEY; CDR2 reads SVGAGI. V shed 2 bases and J shed 3 bases, with 11 bases lying between them. CDR3 length equals 16 residues.

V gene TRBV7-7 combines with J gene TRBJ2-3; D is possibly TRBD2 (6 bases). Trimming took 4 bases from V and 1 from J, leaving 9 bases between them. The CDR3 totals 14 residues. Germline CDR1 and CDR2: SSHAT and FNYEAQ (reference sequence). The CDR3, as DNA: TGTGCCAGCAGCTCAGGCGGGGGCACAGATACGCAGTATTTT. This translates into CASSSGGGTDTQYF.